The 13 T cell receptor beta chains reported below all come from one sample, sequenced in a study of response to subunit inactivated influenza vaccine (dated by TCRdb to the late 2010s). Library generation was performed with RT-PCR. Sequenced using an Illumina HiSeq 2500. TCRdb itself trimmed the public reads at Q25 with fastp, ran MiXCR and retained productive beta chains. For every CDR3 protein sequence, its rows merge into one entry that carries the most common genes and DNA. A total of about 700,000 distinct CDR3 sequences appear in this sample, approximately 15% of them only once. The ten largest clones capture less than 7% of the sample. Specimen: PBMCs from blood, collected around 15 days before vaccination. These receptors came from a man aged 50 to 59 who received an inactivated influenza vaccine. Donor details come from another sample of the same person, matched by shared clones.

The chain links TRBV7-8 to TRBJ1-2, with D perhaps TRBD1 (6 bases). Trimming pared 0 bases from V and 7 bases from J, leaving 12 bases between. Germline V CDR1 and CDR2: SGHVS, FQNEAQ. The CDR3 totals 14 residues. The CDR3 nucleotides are TGTGCCAGCAGCTTAGCGTCAAGGGGGGCTGGCTACACCTTC. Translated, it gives CASSLASRGAGYTF.

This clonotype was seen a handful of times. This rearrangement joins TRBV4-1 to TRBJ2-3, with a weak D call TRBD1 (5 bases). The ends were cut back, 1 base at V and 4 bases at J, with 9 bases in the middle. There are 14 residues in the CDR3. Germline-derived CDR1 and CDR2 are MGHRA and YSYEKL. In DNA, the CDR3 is TGCGCCAGCAGCCAAGTGGGGCTAGCAGATACGCAGTATTTT. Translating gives CASSQVGLADTQYF.

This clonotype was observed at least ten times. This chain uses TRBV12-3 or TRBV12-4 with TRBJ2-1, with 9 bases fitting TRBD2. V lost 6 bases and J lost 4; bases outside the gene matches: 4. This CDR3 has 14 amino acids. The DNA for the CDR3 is TGTGCCAGCAGCTTCACTAGCGGGTACAATGAGCAGTTCTTC. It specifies CASSFTSGYNEQFF.

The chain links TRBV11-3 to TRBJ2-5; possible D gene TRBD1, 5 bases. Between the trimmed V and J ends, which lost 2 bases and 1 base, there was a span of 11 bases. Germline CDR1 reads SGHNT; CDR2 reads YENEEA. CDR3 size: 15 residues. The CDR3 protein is CASSLSGSGQETQYF. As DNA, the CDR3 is TGTGCCAGCAGCTTATCAGGGTCAGGCCAAGAGACCCAGTACTTC.

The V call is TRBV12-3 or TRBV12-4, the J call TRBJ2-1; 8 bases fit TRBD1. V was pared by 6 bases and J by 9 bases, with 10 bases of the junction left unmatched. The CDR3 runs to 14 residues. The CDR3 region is CASSRATGGREQFF. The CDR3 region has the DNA TGTGCCAGCAGCAGAGCCACAGGGGGTCGTGAGCAGTTCTTC.

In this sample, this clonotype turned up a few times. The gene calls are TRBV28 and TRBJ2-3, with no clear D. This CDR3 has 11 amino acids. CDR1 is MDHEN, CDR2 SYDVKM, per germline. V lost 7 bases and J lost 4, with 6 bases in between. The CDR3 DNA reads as TGTGCCAGCACAACGGCAGATACGCAGTATTTT. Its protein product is CASTTADTQYF.

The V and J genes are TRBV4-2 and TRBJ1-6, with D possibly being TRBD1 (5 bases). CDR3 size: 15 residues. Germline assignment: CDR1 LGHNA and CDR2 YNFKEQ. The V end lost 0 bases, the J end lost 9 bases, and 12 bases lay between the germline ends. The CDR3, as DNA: TGTGCCAGCAGCCAAGAGCAGGGAGAGGGTTCACCCCTCCACTTT. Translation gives CASSQEQGEGSPLHF.

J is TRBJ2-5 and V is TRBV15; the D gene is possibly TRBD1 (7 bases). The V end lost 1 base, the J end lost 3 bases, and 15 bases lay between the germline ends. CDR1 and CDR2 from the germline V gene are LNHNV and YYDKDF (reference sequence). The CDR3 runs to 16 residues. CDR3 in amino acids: CATSRGRGRGEETQYF. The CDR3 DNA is TGTGCCACCAGCAGAGGGCGGGGCAGGGGGGAAGAGACCCAGTACTTC. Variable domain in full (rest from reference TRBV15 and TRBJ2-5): DAMVIQNPRYQVTQFGKPVTLSCSQTLNHNVMYWYQQKSSQAPKLLFHYYDKDFNNEADTPDNFQSRRPNTSFCFLDIRSPGLGDTAMYLCATSRGRGRGEETQYFGPGTRLLVL.

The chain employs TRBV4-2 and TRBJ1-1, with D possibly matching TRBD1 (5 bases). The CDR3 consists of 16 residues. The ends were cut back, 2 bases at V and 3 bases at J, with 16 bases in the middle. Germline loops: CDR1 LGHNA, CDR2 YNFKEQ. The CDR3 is CASSQFLDSLDTEAFF. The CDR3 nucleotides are TGTGCCAGCAGCCAATTCTTAGACAGTCTAGACACTGAAGCTTTCTTT.

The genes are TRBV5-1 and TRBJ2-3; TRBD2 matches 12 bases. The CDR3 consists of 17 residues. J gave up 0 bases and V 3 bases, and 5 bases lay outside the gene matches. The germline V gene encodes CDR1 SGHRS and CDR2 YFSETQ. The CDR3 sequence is CASSYGLAGYSTDTQYF. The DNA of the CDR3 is TGCGCCAGCAGCTACGGACTAGCGGGGTATAGCACAGATACGCAGTATTTT.

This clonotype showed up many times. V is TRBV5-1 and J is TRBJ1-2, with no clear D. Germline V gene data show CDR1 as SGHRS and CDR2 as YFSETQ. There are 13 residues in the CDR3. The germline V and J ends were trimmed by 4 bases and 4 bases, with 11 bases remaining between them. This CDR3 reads CASSQSQVYGYTF. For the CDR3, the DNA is TGCGCCAGCAGCCAATCCCAGGTCTATGGCTACACCTTC.

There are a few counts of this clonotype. This CDR3 reads CASSPQQTQYF. The CDR3 DNA reads as TGTGCCAGCTCACCCCAGCAGACCCAGTACTTC. The chain joins TRBV18 to TRBJ2-5, with unresolved D. The CDR3 contains 11 residues. Germline V gene lookup returns CDR1 KGHSH and CDR2 LQKENI. Trimming cost V 3 bases and J 6 bases, with 5 bases left between them.

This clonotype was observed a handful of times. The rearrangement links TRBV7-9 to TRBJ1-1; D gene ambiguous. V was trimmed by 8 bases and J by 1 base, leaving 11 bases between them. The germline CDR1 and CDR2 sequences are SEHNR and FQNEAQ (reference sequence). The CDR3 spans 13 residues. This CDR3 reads CASVLSWNTEAFF. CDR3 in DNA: TGTGCCAGCGTGCTAAGTTGGAACACTGAAGCTTTCTTT.